The clone carrying this T cell receptor (beta chain) appeared many times. This entry is derived from a study of T cells in Graves' hyperthyroidism and ophthalmopathy. The germline V gene encodes CDR1 DFQATT and CDR2 SNEGSKA (reference sequence). The CDR3 length is 14 residues. The V end lost 1 base, the J end lost 3 bases, and 13 bases lay between the germline ends. PBMCs were collected from a roughly 10 ml volume of fresh peripheral blood. TCR beta CDR3 region amplification was performed from RNA transcripts. The primer set for the first-round RT-PCR of the TCR CDR3 was HTBI. TCRdb independently ran MiXCR on the multiplex PCR reads; one entry per CDR3 protein. Found here are under 400,000 distinct CDR3 sequences, 15% of them singletons; the top ten hold roughly a fifth.

Sequenced material: blood. This TCR came from a woman aged 60-70 years with Graves' ophthalmopathy. This sequence joins TRBV20-1 and TRBJ2-7, with a tentative D call TRBD2 (5 bases). CDR3 DNA: TGCAGTGCTAGAGTTCCCCAGCGGAACTACGAGCAGTACTTC. Translating it yields CSARVPQRNYEQYF.